This T cell receptor beta chain was sequenced in a study of blood T cell repertoires in COVID-19. Study at large: The United States, Italy and Spain provided the acute and convalescent COVID-19 samples. Sources were T cells, B-cell-depleted T cells, or PBMCs; the material itself was cDNA or gDNA.

The CDR3 has 13 amino acids. With V trimmed by 6 bases and J by 9 bases, 4 bases remained unmatched. Libraries were prepared by immunoSEQ multiplex PCR; TCRdb keeps only in-frame clonotypes and omits some of them. The data show approximately 100,000 clones, about nine tenths seen once. The chain couples TRBV12-3 or TRBV12-4 to TRBJ2-1, with 11 bases fitting TRBD2. The sample comprised peripheral blood. This TCR came from a man between 45 and 60 years old with acute or convalescent COVID-19. The CDR3 loop is CASRGLAASEQFF. The DNA of the CDR3 is TGTGCCAGCAGGGGACTAGCGGCAAGTGAGCAGTTCTTC.